This TCR beta chain was captured in a study of PD-1 blockade in classical Hodgkin lymphoma. Germline lookup yields CDR1 MNHNS and CDR2 SASEGT. The CDR3 totals 15 residues. V was clipped by 0 bases and J by 7 bases, with 13 bases between them. Autologous stem cell transplantation was followed by relapse in every patient, and brentuximab vedotin exposure varied. The repertoire was sequenced with immunoSEQ multiplex PCR; TCRdb's copy has only in-frame clones and lacks some. This table holds some 93,000 clones, over 85% found once. About this clone: Its antigen is unknown.

Points from the study as a whole: At C4D1, TCR diversity had climbed significantly for CD4+ cells, though not for CD8+ cells. Diminished baseline TCR diversity has been reported in newly diagnosed patients relative to healthy donors.

Sequencing used peripheral blood mononuclear cells (PBMCs), obtained at baseline. This sequence originates from a human donor with classical Hodgkin lymphoma. This chain links TRBV6-1 with TRBJ2-4; D is possibly TRBD1 (6 bases). The CDR3 reads CASSEAAGAANIQYF. The CDR3 nucleotides read TGTGCCAGCAGTGAAGCGGCAGGGGCTGCTAACATTCAGTACTTC.